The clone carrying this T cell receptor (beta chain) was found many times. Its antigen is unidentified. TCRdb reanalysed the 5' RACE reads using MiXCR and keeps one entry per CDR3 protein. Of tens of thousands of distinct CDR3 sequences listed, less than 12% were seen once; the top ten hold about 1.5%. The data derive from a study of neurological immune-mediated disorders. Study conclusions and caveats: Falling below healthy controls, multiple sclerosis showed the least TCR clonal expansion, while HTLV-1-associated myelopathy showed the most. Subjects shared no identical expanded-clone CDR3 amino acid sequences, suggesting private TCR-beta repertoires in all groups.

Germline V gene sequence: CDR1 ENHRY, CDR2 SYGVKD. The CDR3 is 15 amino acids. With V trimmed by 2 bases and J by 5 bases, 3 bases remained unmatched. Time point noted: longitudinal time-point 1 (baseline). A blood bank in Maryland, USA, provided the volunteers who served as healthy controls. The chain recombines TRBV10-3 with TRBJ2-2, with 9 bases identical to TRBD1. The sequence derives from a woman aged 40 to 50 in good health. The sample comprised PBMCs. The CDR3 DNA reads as TGTGCCATCAGTGAGGACAGGGGGGGAACCGGGGAGCTGTTTTTT. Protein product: CAISEDRGGTGELFF.